The 18 T cell receptor beta chains below were found in one sample sequenced in a study of cytomegalovirus exposure and HLA in healthy donors. The study ran its PCR with 60 Vbeta and 13 Jbeta primers. Profiling relied on immunoSEQ multiplex PCR, and the TCRdb table lists in-frame clones only, not all of them. Of 90,000 to 150,000 clones in the sample, less than 20% are singletons; the top ten hold 1.5% to 2%. What was sequenced was PBMCs. The origin of the receptors is a woman under 30 in good health and CMV-seronegative.

This clone was seen a few times. The chain recombines TRBV23-1 with TRBJ1-2, with D uncertain. TRBV23-1 is assigned to the ORF class and has an uncertain function. CDR3 length: 15 amino acids. With 8 bases removed from V and 5 bases from J, the gap between germline ends came to 21 bases. The CDR3 DNA sequence: TGCGCCAGCGGCCCCCCTGGTCAGTGGAGGTATGGCTACACCTTC. Translating gives CASGPPGQWRYGYTF.

This clone has a handful of counts. The rearrangement links TRBV5-1 to TRBJ2-2, with TRBD1 identical over 7 bases. V was clipped by 2 bases and J by 4 bases; unmatched bases: 5. The CDR3 totals 15 residues. CDR1 SGHRS and CDR2 YFSETQ come from the germline V gene. The CDR3 sequence: CASSLDRVSTGELFF. CDR3 in DNA: TGCGCCAGCAGCTTAGACAGGGTGAGCACCGGGGAGCTGTTTTTT.

This clone has only a few counts. The chain recombines TRBV10-2 with TRBJ2-7; 12 bases fit TRBD2. This CDR3 has 18 residues. Germline CDR1 is WSHSY and CDR2 is SAAADI. V lost 7 bases to trimming and J lost 2 bases; unmatched junction nucleotides: 15. The DNA of the CDR3 is TGCGCCAGCAAGGGGGGGTCTAGCGGGAGGGGTGACCCCTACGAGCAGTACTTC. This encodes CASKGGSSGRGDPYEQYF.

The chain employs TRBV2 and TRBJ2-7; 7 positions match TRBD2. J gave up 4 bases and V 6 bases, and 9 bases lay outside the gene matches. The CDR3 is made up of 14 amino acids. Germline V gives CDR1 SNHLY, CDR2 FYNNEI. CDR3 loop: CASRGGVGLYEQYF. CDR3 in DNA: TGTGCCAGCAGGGGAGGGGTGGGCTTATACGAGCAGTACTTC.

In its sample, this clone was seen a few times. The rearrangement uses TRBV6-1 and TRBJ1-5; D unresolved. This CDR3 has 14 residues. V shed 0 bases and J shed 5 bases, with 8 bases lying between them. The germline V gene encodes CDR1 MNHNS and CDR2 SASEGT. Written as DNA, the CDR3 is TGTGCCAGCAGTGAAGCAGTTCGGTATCAGCCCCAGCATTTT. As protein: CASSEAVRYQPQHF.

This clone was detected only a few times. The V call is TRBV25-1, the J call TRBJ2-7; TRBD1 matches 11 bases. The CDR3 length is 17 residues. Germline CDR1 and CDR2: MGHDK and SYGVNS. Losses at the gene ends were 4 bases for V and 4 bases for J; bases not matched to a gene: 12. The CDR3 reads CASSGANADRGRYEQYF. The CDR3 DNA sequence: TGTGCCAGCAGTGGGGCAAATGCGGACAGGGGGCGGTACGAGCAGTACTTC.

The sample holds a few counts of this clone. V gene TRBV5-3 combines with J gene TRBJ2-6; no clear D. TRBV5-3 is identified as an open reading frame with a role that is uncertain. The CDR3 runs to 13 residues. With 4 bases removed from V and 5 bases from J, the gap between germline ends came to 7 bases. The DNA for the CDR3 is TGTGCCAGAAGCCCCCCTTGGGCCAACGTCCTGACTTTC. Translation gives CARSPPWANVLTF.

This clone was picked up a small number of times. The DNA for the CDR3 is TGTGCCAGCTCACCACCGCGGGGGGCAGAGATGAACACTGAAGCTTTCTTT. Translating gives CASSPPRGAEMNTEAFF. The chain links TRBV18 to TRBJ1-1, with a possible D match to TRBD1 (6 bases). CDR3 length equals 17 residues. The ends were cut back, 0 bases at V and 0 bases at J, with 14 bases in the middle. CDR1 KGHSH and CDR2 LQKENI come from the germline V gene.

This clone appeared a few times. The chain's CDR3 is CASSPGQQETQYF. DNA of the CDR3: TGTGCCAGCTCACCGGGACAGCAAGAGACCCAGTACTTC. The V and J genes are TRBV18 and TRBJ2-5; 7 bases agree with TRBD1. Trimming removed 3 bases from V and 2 bases from J; junction bases left unmatched: 0. The CDR3 spans 13 residues. Germline-derived CDR1 and CDR2 are KGHSH and LQKENI.

In its sample, this clone was seen a few times. The chain carries TRBV2 and TRBJ2-7, with 7 positions matching TRBD1. Unmatched junction bases numbered 3, after V lost 4 bases and J lost 3 bases. Germline V gene sequence: CDR1 SNHLY, CDR2 FYNNEI. This CDR3 has 13 residues. The CDR3, as DNA: TGTGCCAGCAGTGCGGGACAGAGCTACGAGCAGTACTTC. Protein product: CASSAGQSYEQYF.

The chain couples TRBV9 to TRBJ1-5, with a weak D call TRBD1 (5 bases). CDR3 length: 15 amino acids. Between the trimmed V and J ends, which lost 0 bases and 6 bases, there was a span of 13 bases. Germline V CDR1 and CDR2: SGDLS, YYNGEE. This chain's CDR3 is CASSVGGDLVQPQHF. The DNA for the CDR3 is TGTGCCAGCAGCGTAGGGGGGGACTTGGTTCAGCCCCAGCATTTT.

J is TRBJ2-3 and V is TRBV9; the match to TRBD2 covers 7 bases. The germline CDR1 and CDR2 sequences are SGDLS and YYNGEE. The CDR3 contains 14 residues. Losses at the gene ends were 6 bases for V and 1 base for J; bases not matched to a gene: 5. CDR3 region: CASTSGVGTDTQYF. As DNA, the CDR3 is TGTGCCAGCACCAGCGGGGTGGGCACAGATACGCAGTATTTT.

This clone was seen a handful of times. V and J are TRBV12-5 and TRBJ1-1; D not certain. The germline V gene encodes CDR1 LGHNT and CDR2 FRNRAP. The CDR3 is 14 residues long. V shed 4 bases and J shed 5 bases, with 14 bases lying between them. CDR3 coding DNA: TGTGCTAGTGGTTCTGCCGGTACGGGTACTGAAGCTTTCTTT. Translated: CASGSAGTGTEAFF.

This clone was observed a few times. The rearrangement uses TRBV29-1 and TRBJ1-6, with 10 nucleotides matching TRBD1. In germline, CDR1 is SQVTM, CDR2 ANQGSEA. V trimming: 0 bases; J trimming: 0 bases; junction bases outside the gene matches: 2. The CDR3 has 17 residues. CDR3 residues: CSVEDRDRGSYNSPLHF. The CDR3 region has the DNA TGCAGCGTTGAAGACCGGGACAGGGGCTCCTATAATTCACCCCTCCACTTT.

V gene TRBV5-6 combines with J gene TRBJ2-3; 10 bases map to TRBD2. The CDR3 contains 16 residues. V dropped 0 bases and J dropped 5; count of bases not matched to a gene: 6. Looked up from germline, CDR1 is SGHDT and CDR2 is YYEEEE. The CDR3 sequence: CASSLASGGAIDTQYF. DNA for the CDR3: TGTGCCAGCAGCTTGGCCAGCGGGGGGGCTATAGATACGCAGTATTTT.

The gene calls are TRBV5-6 and TRBJ2-1; 10 bases are shared with TRBD2. CDR1 and CDR2 from the germline V gene are SGHDT and YYEEEE. Trimming at V came to 4 bases and at J to 10 bases, leaving 14 bases not matched to a gene. CDR3 size: 16 residues. CDR3 sequence: CASSLLAGRAMGEQFF. The CDR3 nucleotides are TGTGCCAGCAGCCTACTAGCGGGGAGGGCGATGGGAGAGCAGTTCTTC.

The chain carries TRBV7-9 and TRBJ2-1; 9 bases align to TRBD2. From germline, CDR1 is SEHNR and CDR2 FQNEAQ (reference sequence). The junction had 11 bases not matched to a gene; V was cut back by 5 bases and J by 6 bases. The CDR3 totals 16 residues. CDR3 sequence: CASSKRIAGDGNEQFF. Here the CDR3 DNA reads TGTGCCAGCAGCAAGAGAATAGCGGGAGATGGCAATGAGCAGTTCTTC.

This clone was found a few times. This CDR3 is also generated by other DNA sequences in the sample. The V gene is TRBV29-1, the J gene TRBJ2-2; D may be TRBD1 (6 bases). CDR3 length: 13 amino acids. The V gene's germline CDR1 is SQVTM and CDR2 ANQGSEA. Trimming removed 3 bases at V and 1 base at J, with 6 bases between. Here the CDR3 DNA reads TGCAGCGTTGACAGGGGGAACACCGGGGAGCTGTTTTTT. As protein: CSVDRGNTGELFF.